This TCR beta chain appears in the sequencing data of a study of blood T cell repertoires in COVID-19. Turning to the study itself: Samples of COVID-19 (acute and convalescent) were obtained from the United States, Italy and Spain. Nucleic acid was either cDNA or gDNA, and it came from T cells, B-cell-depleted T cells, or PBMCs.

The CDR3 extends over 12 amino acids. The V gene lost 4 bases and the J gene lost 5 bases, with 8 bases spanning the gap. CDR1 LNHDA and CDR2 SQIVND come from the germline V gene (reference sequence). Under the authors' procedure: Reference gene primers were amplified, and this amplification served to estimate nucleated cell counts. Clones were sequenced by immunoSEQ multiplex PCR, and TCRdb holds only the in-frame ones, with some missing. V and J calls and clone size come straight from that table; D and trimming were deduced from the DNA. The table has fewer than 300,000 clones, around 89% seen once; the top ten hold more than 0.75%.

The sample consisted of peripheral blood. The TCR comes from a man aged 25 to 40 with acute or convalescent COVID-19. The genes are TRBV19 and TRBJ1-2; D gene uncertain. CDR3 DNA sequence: TGTGCCAGTAGTAACGCTAGATATGGCTACACCTTC. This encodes CASSNARYGYTF.